Listed below are T cell receptor beta chains from one sample, sequenced in a study of T cell responses to AZD1222 COVID-19 vaccine. The data were produced by immunoSEQ multiplex PCR, yet TCRdb's version contains in-frame clones alone and is incomplete. In the table there are more than 80,000 clones, 75% to 90% of which are singletons. The input for sequencing was peripheral blood, taken 28 days after the second AZD1222 dose. The receptors shown here come from an adult who received the AZD1222 COVID-19 vaccine. The CDR3 runs from the conserved cysteine through the conserved F or W.

v_call	j_call	cdr3_aa
TRBV7-2	TRBJ2-1	CASRLRDFTYNEQFF
TRBV5-1	TRBJ1-1	CASSLNLGLEAFF
TRBV12-3/TRBV12-4	TRBJ2-3	CAAGQISTDTQYF
TRBV15	TRBJ1-1	CATSRPLRQSDPNTEAFF
TRBV5-6	TRBJ2-7	CASSFGQGLYEQYF
TRBV12-3/TRBV12-4	TRBJ2-5	CASSREQTQYF
TRBV6-2/TRBV6-3	TRBJ1-6	CASSYSLGSNSPLHF
TRBV10-3	TRBJ2-5	CAISESTEETQYF
TRBV18	TRBJ2-3	CASSSVTGSTDTQYF
TRBV29-1	TRBJ2-7	CSVGEIEQYF
TRBV7-9	TRBJ2-2	CASYKLTQHTGELFF
TRBV9	TRBJ2-1	CASSVGSGGEYNEQFF
TRBV23-1	TRBJ2-7	CGSKGQVSYEQYF
TRBV15	TRBJ1-6	CATSRDLGRGGSPLHF
TRBV29-1	TRBJ1-2	CSAGQVAPNYGYTF
TRBV9	TRBJ1-2	CASTAGPTRGYTF
TRBV28	TRBJ1-2	CASSSGQGAMDGYTF
TRBV7-9	TRBJ1-4	CASSMSRLNEKLFF
TRBV6-6	TRBJ2-5	CASSYSILSETQYF
TRBV15	TRBJ1-5	CATSRDMGNNQPQHF
TRBV28	TRBJ1-2	CASTPTGTVNYGYTF
TRBV30	TRBJ1-2	CAWIRSRDYSDYGYTF
TRBV30	TRBJ1-2	CAWSVPRTRPGYTF
TRBV21-1	TRBJ1-6	CASSKVEGADSPLHF
TRBV10-1	TRBJ1-2	CASSESEGTGDYYGYTF
TRBV18	TRBJ1-2	CASSPWGALGYGYTF
TRBV19	TRBJ1-4	CASSIQGRSEKLFF
TRBV6-2/TRBV6-3	TRBJ2-1	CASSLSPSMDGPYNEQFF
TRBV21-1	TRBJ1-5	CVSSKKICDRGNQPQHF
TRBV10-3	TRBJ2-3	CAISHQMADTQYF
TRBV6-5	TRBJ1-2	CASSYSRFTNYGYTF
TRBV18	TRBJ2-5	CASSRQETQYF
TRBV6-2/TRBV6-3	TRBJ1-4	CASSYGDFNEKLFF
TRBV7-2	TRBJ2-1	CASSSDRAAYNEQFF
TRBV2	TRBJ2-2	CAITGTGRGGELFF
TRBV19	TRBJ1-2	CASSPDRLYGYTF
TRBV15	TRBJ2-3	CATSAAASGPDTQYF
TRBV9	TRBJ2-3	CASSVTLVATDTQYF
TRBV7-3	TRBJ2-5	CASSPNGLGETQYF
TRBV15	TRBJ2-7	CATSRGKSGSLYEQYF
TRBV5-1	TRBJ1-1	CASSAMNTEAFF
TRBV6-6	TRBJ2-3	CATDTADYTDTQYF
TRBV6-6	TRBJ1-1	CASSFGIDTEAFF
TRBV7-9	TRBJ1-2	CASSLTGIRAYGYTF
TRBV3-1/TRBV3-2	TRBJ2-1	CASKTQGFYNEQFF
TRBV18	TRBJ2-7	CASALRSLPYEQYF
TRBV11-2	TRBJ1-2	CASSMRSGTNYGYTF
TRBV7-3	TRBJ2-1	CASGGQGPLKYNEQFF
TRBV7-7	TRBJ2-5	CASSQGLAGEGETQYF
TRBV2	TRBJ2-7	CASKVSSYEQYF
TRBV4-3	TRBJ2-7	CASSPRVQTGGYEQYF
TRBV6-4	TRBJ1-4	CASSQTGEERYEKLFF